Sequencing of this T cell receptor beta chain was carried out in a study of patients and donors after allogeneic stem cell transplantation. Germline V gene sequence: CDR1 SGHVS, CDR2 FQNEAQ. This CDR3 has 14 amino acids. The V end was cut by 0 bases, the J end by 5 bases, with 11 bases between. TCRdb called the RT-PCR reads again in MiXCR, with one record for every CDR3 protein. The table includes 1,500 to 2,500 distinct CDR3 sequences, 1.5% to 2% detected once. By sample fraction, this clonotype is medium-sized (0.01 to 0.1%). The chain recombines TRBV7-8 with TRBJ2-7, with a tentative D call TRBD2 (6 bases). The TCR originated in a human donor who was either an allogeneic HSCT recipient or a stem cell or donor lymphocyte infusion donor (not recorded which). It is not recorded whose cells these are; they may come from a transplant donor. Sequencing was done on a sample of blood, either unsorted or a sorted T cell fraction (not recorded which). The CDR3 is CASSLALWGDEQYF. The CDR3 DNA sequence: TGTGCCAGCAGCTTAGCGCTCTGGGGGGACGAGCAGTACTTC.